Listed below are T cell receptor beta chains from one sample, sequenced in a study of identical twins. TCRdb reprocessed the 5' RACE reads with MiXCR, giving one entry per CDR3 protein. The data contain fewer than 550,000 distinct CDR3 sequences, around an eighth of them singletons. These same data were also listed under a study on yellow fever vaccine responses in identical twins.

The specimen was CD4+ T cells sorted from blood. These receptors were taken from a woman between 18 and 30 years old in good health. Both conserved end residues are part of each CDR3. Each record gives: D gene, J gene, V gene, clone size, CDR3 protein, CDR3 DNA. A D gene is named only where the DNA matches it firmly. Some rows have no size entry. The others give once, few or many, or a class for an expanded clone.

d_gene: TRBD1; j_gene: TRBJ1-5; v_gene: TRBV9; abundance: few; CDR3aa: CASSVVPGGGLPDSNQPQHF; CDR3nt: TGTGCCAGCAGCGTAGTACCGGGAGGGGGCCTCCCGGACAGCAATCAGCCCCAGCATTTT
d_gene: TRBD1; j_gene: TRBJ2-3; v_gene: TRBV24-1; abundance: NA; CDR3aa: CATRGTGTDTQYF; CDR3nt: TGTGCCACCAGGGGGACAGGCACAGATACGCAGTATTTT
d_gene: NA; j_gene: TRBJ2-7; v_gene: TRBV27; abundance: NA; CDR3aa: CASSFSTAPGYEQYF; CDR3nt: TGTGCCAGCAGTTTCTCCACCGCCCCAGGTTACGAGCAGTACTTC
d_gene: TRBD2; j_gene: TRBJ2-1; v_gene: TRBV6-1; abundance: few; CDR3aa: CASTRTSGSSYNEQFF; CDR3nt: TGTGCCAGCACCCGGACTAGCGGGAGCTCCTACAATGAGCAGTTCTTC
d_gene: TRBD2; j_gene: TRBJ2-7; v_gene: TRBV5-1; abundance: few; CDR3aa: CASSVTSGSIYEQYF; CDR3nt: TGCGCCAGCAGCGTTACTAGCGGGAGTATCTACGAGCAGTACTTC
d_gene: TRBD1; j_gene: TRBJ2-5; v_gene: TRBV12-3/TRBV12-4; abundance: NA; CDR3aa: CASSLAVGQGTETQYF; CDR3nt: TGTGCCAGCAGTTTAGCGGTGGGACAGGGAACAGAGACCCAGTACTTC
d_gene: NA; j_gene: TRBJ2-1; v_gene: TRBV6-2/TRBV6-3; abundance: few; CDR3aa: CASQRGRVDEQFF; CDR3nt: TGTGCCAGCCAGAGGGGCAGGGTCGATGAGCAGTTCTTC
d_gene: NA; j_gene: TRBJ2-5; v_gene: TRBV4-3; abundance: many; CDR3aa: CASSQDRTEQETQYF; CDR3nt: TGCGCCAGCAGCCAAGATCGGACAGAGCAAGAGACCCAGTACTTC
d_gene: NA; j_gene: TRBJ2-4; v_gene: TRBV14; abundance: NA; CDR3aa: CASSQDRLTKKGNIQYF; CDR3nt: TGTGCCAGCAGCCAAGATCGCCTGACTAAAAAGGGGAACATTCAGTACTTC
d_gene: TRBD2; j_gene: TRBJ2-1; v_gene: TRBV2; abundance: few; CDR3aa: CASSEERGNEQFF; CDR3nt: TGTGCCAGCAGTGAAGAGCGGGGCAATGAGCAGTTCTTC
d_gene: TRBD1; j_gene: TRBJ1-6; v_gene: TRBV7-2; abundance: few; CDR3aa: CASSTGGGSPLHF; CDR3nt: TGTGCCAGCAGTACAGGGGGGGGTTCACCCCTCCACTTT
d_gene: NA; j_gene: TRBJ2-2; v_gene: TRBV7-3; abundance: few; CDR3aa: CASSYQSAGELFF; CDR3nt: TGTGCCAGCAGCTACCAGTCGGCCGGGGAGCTGTTTTTT
d_gene: NA; j_gene: TRBJ2-7; v_gene: TRBV11-2; abundance: once; CDR3aa: CASSAIWGPFKYEQYF; CDR3nt: TGTGCCAGCAGCGCCATCTGGGGGCCTTTTAAATACGAGCAGTACTTC
d_gene: NA; j_gene: TRBJ1-6; v_gene: TRBV7-2; abundance: NA; CDR3aa: CASSQRDPPLHF; CDR3nt: TGTGCCAGCAGCCAGAGAGACCCACCCCTCCACTTT
d_gene: NA; j_gene: TRBJ2-2; v_gene: TRBV6-1; abundance: many; CDR3aa: CASSRTTGLAGVTGELFF; CDR3nt: TGTGCCAGCAGCCGGACGACAGGGTTGGCGGGAGTTACCGGGGAGCTGTTTTTT
d_gene: NA; j_gene: TRBJ2-7; v_gene: TRBV6-2/TRBV6-3; abundance: NA; CDR3aa: CASNVRRSSYEQYF; CDR3nt: TGTGCCAGCAACGTTCGACGGAGCTCCTACGAGCAGTACTTC
d_gene: NA; j_gene: TRBJ2-7; v_gene: TRBV15; abundance: few; CDR3aa: CATSSHSLGYEQYF; CDR3nt: TGTGCCACCAGCTCCCACTCCCTCGGCTACGAGCAGTACTTC
d_gene: TRBD1; j_gene: TRBJ2-2; v_gene: TRBV11-1; abundance: NA; CDR3aa: CASSLEQGYTGELFF; CDR3nt: TGTGCCAGCAGCTTAGAACAGGGGTACACCGGGGAGCTGTTTTTT
d_gene: TRBD1; j_gene: TRBJ1-6; v_gene: TRBV5-8; abundance: few; CDR3aa: CASPGQQNSPLHF; CDR3nt: TGTGCCAGTCCGGGACAGCAGAATTCACCCCTCCACTTT
d_gene: NA; j_gene: TRBJ2-2; v_gene: TRBV6-2/TRBV6-3; abundance: NA; CDR3aa: CASSYSANELFF; CDR3nt: TGTGCCAGCAGTTACTCGGCGAACGAGCTGTTTTTT
d_gene: NA; j_gene: TRBJ1-4; v_gene: TRBV12-3/TRBV12-4; abundance: NA; CDR3aa: CASANQGIGAEKLFF; CDR3nt: TGTGCCAGCGCAAATCAGGGGATCGGTGCTGAAAAACTGTTTTTT
d_gene: NA; j_gene: TRBJ1-2; v_gene: TRBV27; abundance: NA; CDR3aa: CASSLVQGNYGYTF; CDR3nt: TGTGCCAGCAGTTTAGTACAGGGAAACTATGGCTACACCTTC
d_gene: TRBD1; j_gene: TRBJ1-2; v_gene: TRBV12-3/TRBV12-4; abundance: NA; CDR3aa: CASSHRGLIYGYTF; CDR3nt: TGTGCCAGCAGTCACAGGGGGCTGATCTATGGCTACACCTTC
d_gene: TRBD1; j_gene: TRBJ1-1; v_gene: TRBV10-1; abundance: NA; CDR3aa: CASSEVRGLSNTEAFF; CDR3nt: TGCGCCAGCAGTGAAGTCAGGGGGTTGTCGAACACTGAAGCTTTCTTT
d_gene: NA; j_gene: TRBJ1-1; v_gene: TRBV12-3/TRBV12-4; abundance: few; CDR3aa: CASRTEGVNEAFF; CDR3nt: TGTGCCAGCAGGACCGAAGGGGTGAATGAAGCTTTCTTT
d_gene: NA; j_gene: TRBJ2-5; v_gene: TRBV20-1; abundance: few; CDR3aa: CSARDLTEYQETQYF; CDR3nt: TGCAGTGCTAGAGATCTGACAGAGTACCAGGAGACCCAGTACTTC
d_gene: TRBD1; j_gene: TRBJ2-6; v_gene: TRBV15; abundance: few; CDR3aa: CATSKQGSGANVLTF; CDR3nt: TGTGCCACCAGCAAACAGGGGTCTGGGGCCAACGTCCTGACTTTC
d_gene: NA; j_gene: TRBJ1-1; v_gene: TRBV2; abundance: few; CDR3aa: CASLVGRDSEAFF; CDR3nt: TGTGCCAGCTTGGTAGGCAGGGACTCTGAAGCTTTCTTT
d_gene: TRBD2; j_gene: TRBJ2-2; v_gene: TRBV19; abundance: few; CDR3aa: CASTPLAGVSTGELFF; CDR3nt: TGTGCCAGTACCCCCTTAGCGGGGGTAAGTACCGGGGAGCTGTTTTTT
d_gene: NA; j_gene: TRBJ2-7; v_gene: TRBV10-3; abundance: NA; CDR3aa: CAIRPSWTVSYEQYF; CDR3nt: TGTGCCATCAGACCTTCCTGGACAGTATCCTACGAGCAGTACTTC
d_gene: NA; j_gene: TRBJ2-1; v_gene: TRBV7-8; abundance: few; CDR3aa: CASSWAWAEQFF; CDR3nt: TGTGCCAGCAGCTGGGCTTGGGCTGAGCAGTTCTTC
d_gene: TRBD2; j_gene: TRBJ2-7; v_gene: TRBV20-1; abundance: NA; CDR3aa: CSVTPGGGNEQYF; CDR3nt: TGCAGTGTCACGCCCGGGGGAGGGAACGAGCAGTACTTC
d_gene: NA; j_gene: TRBJ2-2; v_gene: TRBV12-5; abundance: few; CDR3aa: CASGSVSKDRVVKGTGELFF; CDR3nt: TGTGCTAGTGGTTCCGTGTCCAAGGACCGGGTTGTCAAGGGGACCGGGGAGCTGTTTTTT
d_gene: NA; j_gene: TRBJ1-1; v_gene: TRBV5-5; abundance: NA; CDR3aa: CASSSLGTITEAFF; CDR3nt: TGTGCCAGCAGCTCCCTCGGCACAATTACTGAAGCTTTCTTT
d_gene: TRBD2; j_gene: TRBJ2-1; v_gene: TRBV6-1; abundance: few; CDR3aa: CASLPGTSGINEQFF; CDR3nt: TGTGCCAGCCTCCCAGGGACTAGCGGAATAAATGAGCAGTTCTTC
d_gene: NA; j_gene: TRBJ2-4; v_gene: TRBV7-2; abundance: few; CDR3aa: CASRDEASKNIQYF; CDR3nt: TGTGCCAGCAGGGATGAGGCCAGCAAAAACATTCAGTACTTC
d_gene: TRBD1; j_gene: TRBJ2-2; v_gene: TRBV12-3/TRBV12-4; abundance: few; CDR3aa: CASRVTGGRIGELFF; CDR3nt: TGTGCCAGCAGGGTGACAGGGGGACGGATCGGGGAGCTGTTTTTT
d_gene: NA; j_gene: TRBJ2-6; v_gene: TRBV12-3/TRBV12-4; abundance: NA; CDR3aa: CASRRTGIGTNVLTF; CDR3nt: TGTGCCAGCAGACGAACAGGGATCGGGACCAACGTCCTGACTTTC
d_gene: NA; j_gene: TRBJ1-4; v_gene: TRBV11-2; abundance: NA; CDR3aa: CASSLGLYPDEKLFF; CDR3nt: TGTGCCAGCAGCTTGGGCCTGTATCCCGATGAAAAACTGTTTTTT
d_gene: NA; j_gene: TRBJ1-5; v_gene: TRBV7-2; abundance: many; CDR3aa: CASSLGGGGNQPQHF; CDR3nt: TGTGCCAGCAGCTTAGGGGGCGGGGGCAATCAGCCCCAGCATTTT
d_gene: TRBD2; j_gene: TRBJ2-5; v_gene: TRBV7-9; abundance: NA; CDR3aa: CARSGGGEQETQYF; CDR3nt: TGTGCCAGGAGCGGCGGGGGTGAACAAGAGACCCAGTACTTC
d_gene: NA; j_gene: TRBJ2-6; v_gene: TRBV20-1; abundance: few; CDR3aa: CSASRTARSGANVLTF; CDR3nt: TGCAGTGCCTCACGGACGGCCCGCTCTGGGGCCAACGTCCTGACTTTC
d_gene: NA; j_gene: TRBJ2-1; v_gene: TRBV7-2; abundance: NA; CDR3aa: CASSARVSYNEQFF; CDR3nt: TGTGCCAGCAGCGCGAGAGTGTCCTACAATGAGCAGTTCTTC
d_gene: NA; j_gene: TRBJ2-5; v_gene: TRBV28; abundance: few; CDR3aa: CASSLITWRPKGQYF; CDR3nt: TGTGCCAGCAGTTTAATCACGTGGCGCCCAAAGGGCCAGTACTTC
d_gene: TRBD2; j_gene: TRBJ2-1; v_gene: TRBV5-1; abundance: many; CDR3aa: CASTNSGRGNEQFF; CDR3nt: TGCGCCAGCACCAATAGCGGGAGGGGTAATGAGCAGTTCTTC
d_gene: TRBD2; j_gene: TRBJ2-7; v_gene: TRBV15; abundance: many; CDR3aa: CATSRKWAGGPHEQYF; CDR3nt: TGTGCCACCAGCAGAAAATGGGCGGGAGGCCCGCACGAGCAGTACTTC
d_gene: TRBD2; j_gene: TRBJ2-3; v_gene: TRBV20-1; abundance: few; CDR3aa: CSALRLAGGSTDTQYF; CDR3nt: TGCAGTGCCCTCAGACTAGCGGGGGGAAGCACAGATACGCAGTATTTT
d_gene: TRBD1; j_gene: TRBJ1-1; v_gene: TRBV11-2; abundance: many; CDR3aa: CASSLDREGPEAFF; CDR3nt: TGTGCCAGCAGCTTGGACAGGGAAGGGCCTGAAGCTTTCTTT
d_gene: NA; j_gene: TRBJ2-2; v_gene: TRBV2; abundance: few; CDR3aa: CASSTRAANTGELFF; CDR3nt: TGTGCCAGCAGTACCCGGGCGGCGAACACCGGGGAGCTGTTTTTT
d_gene: TRBD2; j_gene: TRBJ2-3; v_gene: TRBV18; abundance: NA; CDR3aa: CASSPTSGSNTQYF; CDR3nt: TGTGCCAGCTCACCGACTAGCGGGTCCAATACGCAGTATTTT
d_gene: TRBD1; j_gene: TRBJ1-4; v_gene: TRBV4-3; abundance: few; CDR3aa: CASSQARGLGEKLFF; CDR3nt: TGCGCCAGCAGCCAAGCCAGGGGGCTAGGCGAAAAACTGTTTTTT
d_gene: NA; j_gene: TRBJ2-5; v_gene: TRBV7-3; abundance: few; CDR3aa: CASSLTGRVGETQYF; CDR3nt: TGTGCCAGCAGCTTAACGGGCAGGGTAGGGGAGACCCAGTACTTC